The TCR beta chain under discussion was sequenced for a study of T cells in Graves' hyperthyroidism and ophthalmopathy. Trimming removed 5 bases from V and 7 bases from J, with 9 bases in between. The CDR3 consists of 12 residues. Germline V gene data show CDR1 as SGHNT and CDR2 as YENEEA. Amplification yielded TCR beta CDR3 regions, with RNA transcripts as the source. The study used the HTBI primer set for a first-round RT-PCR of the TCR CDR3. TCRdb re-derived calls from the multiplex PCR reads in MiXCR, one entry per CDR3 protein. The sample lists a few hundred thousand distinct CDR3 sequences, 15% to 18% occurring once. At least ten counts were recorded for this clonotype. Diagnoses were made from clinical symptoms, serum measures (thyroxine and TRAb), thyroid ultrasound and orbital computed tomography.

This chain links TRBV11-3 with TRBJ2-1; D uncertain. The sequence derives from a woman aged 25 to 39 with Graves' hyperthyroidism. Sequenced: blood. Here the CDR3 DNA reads TGTGCCAGCAGCGCCAGGACGAATGAGCAGTTCTTC. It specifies CASSARTNEQFF. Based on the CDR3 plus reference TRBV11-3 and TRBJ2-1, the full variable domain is EAGVVQSPRYKIIEKKQPVAFWCNPISGHNTLYWYLQNLGQGPELLIRYENEEAVDDSQLPKDRFSAERLKGVDSTLKIQPAELGDSAVYLCASSARTNEQFFGPGTRLTVL.